The rows below give T cell receptor beta chains drawn from one sample of a study of T cells in Graves' hyperthyroidism and ophthalmopathy. TCRdb reprocessed the multiplex PCR reads with MiXCR, giving one entry per CDR3 protein. The sample lists fewer than 700,000 distinct CDR3 sequences, 17% occurring once. The sequenced material came from blood. All receptors come from a woman aged 18 to 35 with Graves' ophthalmopathy. Each CDR3 is given with its conserved first and last residue. The D gene is left open where the match is weak.

TRBJ1-1 . TRBV6-1 CASSDNRNTEAFF
TRBJ2-5 . TRBV6-1 CASSDQAGSGTQYF
TRBJ2-1 . TRBV18 CASSPRRSSVYNEQFF
TRBJ2-3 . TRBV19 CASSMGARNTDTQYF
TRBJ2-3 . TRBV5-1 CASRLSSSTDAQYF
TRBJ1-1 . TRBV6-2/TRBV6-3 CASSRGGGAMNTEAFF
TRBJ1-2 . TRBV6-1 CASSPWGYGYTF
TRBJ1-1 . TRBV5-1 CASSSGGARRTAEAFF
TRBJ2-7 . TRBV14 CASSQVGGPYEQYF
TRBJ2-7 TRBD1 TRBV3-1 CASSQGRDRPNSYEQYF
TRBJ2-7 . TRBV7-6 CASSFYICSASVAGQDPYEQYF
TRBJ1-2 TRBD1 TRBV30 CACATGQGIPIHYGYTF
TRBJ1-2 . TRBV7-8 CASSLARVSYGYTF
TRBJ2-1 TRBD2 TRBV20-1 CSAREPGGGANEQFF
TRBJ1-1 TRBD1 TRBV20-1 CSARAGDRTNTEAFF